The rows below give T cell receptor beta chains drawn from one sample of a study of beta chain features in type 1 diabetes. This table comes from immunoSEQ multiplex PCR, and its TCRdb copy is limited to in-frame clones, with some not included. This sample yields about 330,000 clones, of which 11% are seen a single time; under 0.02% belongs to the top ten. Specimen: naive CD4+ T cells from blood. The receptors originated from a woman in her twenties or thirties in good health. CDR3s include the opening cysteine and the closing phenylalanine or tryptophan. Each record gives: V gene, clone size, J gene, D gene, CDR3 DNA, CDR3 protein. A D gene is named only where the DNA matches it firmly. Not every row has a clone size; where given, it reads once, few, many or a size class.

>TRBV7-2|NA|TRBJ2-7|TRBD1
TGTGCCAGCAGCTTCGGGACAGGGCCTGATGGCGAGCAGTACTTC
CASSFGTGPDGEQYF
>TRBV5-5|NA|TRBJ1-5|NA
TGTGCCAGCAGCTTGTATGAGGAATATCAGCCCCAGCATTTT
CASSLYEEYQPQHF
>TRBV6-1|NA|TRBJ2-2|TRBD1
TGTGCCAGCATCGAGGGACAGTTGAACACCGGGGAGCTGTTTTTT
CASIEGQLNTGELFF
>TRBV2|once|TRBJ1-3|NA
TGTGCCAGCACCAACACAGGGTCTGGAAACACCATATATTTT
CASTNTGSGNTIYF
>TRBV7-9|few|TRBJ2-1|NA
TGTGCCAGCAGCTTAGCGAAGGGGTATGAGCAGTTCTTC
CASSLAKGYEQFF
>TRBV11-1|NA|TRBJ1-1|TRBD1
TGTGCCAGCAGCTTACGCCAGGGGGACGCTGAAGCTTTCTTT
CASSLRQGDAEAFF
>TRBV5-1|NA|TRBJ2-4|NA
TGCGCCAGCAGCTTAACGGGAGATGGGAAAAACATTCAGTACTTC
CASSLTGDGKNIQYF
>TRBV18|few|TRBJ2-3|TRBD2
TGTGCCAGCTCACCGCCCAGCGGGAAGGCAGATACGCAGTATTTT
CASSPPSGKADTQYF
>TRBV7-2|few|TRBJ2-2|NA
TGTGCCAGCAGCCCCGAGAGCGTTGCGAACACCGGGGAGCTGTTTTTT
CASSPESVANTGELFF
>TRBV7-2|few|TRBJ2-7|TRBD1
TGTGCCAGCAGCATGACAGGGCACGAGCAGTACTTC
CASSMTGHEQYF
>TRBV6-4|NA|TRBJ1-1|NA
TGTGCCAGCAGTGCTTCTAGAAACACTGAAGCTTTCTTT
CASSASRNTEAFF
>TRBV27|NA|TRBJ1-1|TRBD1
TGTGCCAGCAGTGCCAGGACAGGGAACACTGAAGCTTTCTTT
CASSARTGNTEAFF
>TRBV1|NA|TRBJ2-5|NA
TGCACCAGCAGCCAAGATCGAGTAGCGACCCCTAGGGAGACCCAGTACTTC
CTSSQDRVATPRETQYF
>TRBV15|few|TRBJ2-1|TRBD2
TGTGCCACCAGCAGAGACCGGGCGGGAGTTGGGAACAATGAGCAGTTCTTC
CATSRDRAGVGNNEQFF
>TRBV15|NA|TRBJ2-1|TRBD2
TGTGCCACCAGCAGAGATTTCCGACTAGCGGGAGGGCCCGTTGAGCAGTTCTTC
CATSRDFRLAGGPVEQFF
>TRBV25-1|few|TRBJ2-7|TRBD2
TGTGCCAGCAGTAACCTGGGAGGGACGGACTACGAGCAGTACTTC
CASSNLGGTDYEQYF
>TRBV29-1|NA|TRBJ2-1|TRBD2
TGCAGCGTTGAACTGGGCCCCCGACTAGCGCAAAATGAGCAGTTCTTC
CSVELGPRLAQNEQFF